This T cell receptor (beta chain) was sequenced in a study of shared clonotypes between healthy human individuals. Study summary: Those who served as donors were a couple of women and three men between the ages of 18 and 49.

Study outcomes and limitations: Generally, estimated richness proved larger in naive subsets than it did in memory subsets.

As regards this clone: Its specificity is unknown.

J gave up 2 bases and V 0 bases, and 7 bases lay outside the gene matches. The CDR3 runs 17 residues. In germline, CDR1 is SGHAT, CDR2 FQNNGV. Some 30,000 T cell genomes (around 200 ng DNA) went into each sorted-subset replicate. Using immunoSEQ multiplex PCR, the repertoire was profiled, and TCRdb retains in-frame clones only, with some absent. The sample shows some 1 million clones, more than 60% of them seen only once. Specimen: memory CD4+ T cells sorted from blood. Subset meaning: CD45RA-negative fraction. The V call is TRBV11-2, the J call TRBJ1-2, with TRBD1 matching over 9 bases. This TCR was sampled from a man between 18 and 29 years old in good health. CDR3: CASSLEGFGTGNYGYTF. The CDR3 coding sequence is TGTGCCAGCAGCTTAGAGGGTTTCGGGACAGGGAACTATGGCTACACCTTC.